The clone carrying this TCR beta chain was detected only a few times. CDR1 is MNHEY and CDR2 is SVGAGI in the germline V gene. This CDR3 contains 14 residues. With 0 bases removed from V and 0 bases from J, the gap between germline ends came to 5 bases. TCRdb called the 5' RACE reads again in MiXCR, with one record for every CDR3 protein. Found here are roughly 400,000 distinct CDR3 sequences, approximately 18% of them singletons; the top ten hold 15% to 20%. The sample belongs to a study of T cells after yellow fever vaccination. Study details: With SMART-Seq v4 Ultra Low Input, the fractions containing low cell numbers were prepared.

The sequencing here drew on PBMCs, taken before the yellow fever booster vaccination. This TCR was sampled from a man between 18 and 29 years old who received the YFV17D yellow fever vaccine. This chain links TRBV6-5 with TRBJ1-2, with D hard to call. The CDR3 region has the DNA TGTGCCAGCAGTTACTCCTTGGCTAACTATGGCTACACCTTC. Residues: CASSYSLANYGYTF.